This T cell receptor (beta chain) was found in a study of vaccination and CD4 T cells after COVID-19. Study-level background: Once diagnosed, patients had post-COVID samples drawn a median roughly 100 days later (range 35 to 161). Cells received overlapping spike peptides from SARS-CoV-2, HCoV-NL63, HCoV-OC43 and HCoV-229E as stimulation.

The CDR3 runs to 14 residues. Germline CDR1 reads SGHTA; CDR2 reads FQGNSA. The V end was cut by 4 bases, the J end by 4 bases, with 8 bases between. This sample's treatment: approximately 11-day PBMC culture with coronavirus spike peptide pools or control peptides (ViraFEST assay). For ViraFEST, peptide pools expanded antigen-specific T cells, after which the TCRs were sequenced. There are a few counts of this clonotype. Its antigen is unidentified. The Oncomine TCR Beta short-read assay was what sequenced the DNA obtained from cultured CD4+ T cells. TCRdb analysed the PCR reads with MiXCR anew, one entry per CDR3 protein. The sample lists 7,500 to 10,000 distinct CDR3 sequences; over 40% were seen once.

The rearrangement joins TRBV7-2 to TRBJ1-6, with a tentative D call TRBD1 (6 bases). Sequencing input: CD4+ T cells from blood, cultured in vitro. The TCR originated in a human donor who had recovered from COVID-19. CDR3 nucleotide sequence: TGTGCCAGCAGCTCCGGACAGTATAATTCACCCCTCCACTTT. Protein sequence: CASSSGQYNSPLHF.